These T cell receptor beta chains were read from a single sample in a study of radiotherapy plus CTLA-4 blockade in lung cancer. Assay: immunoSEQ multiplex PCR; the TCRdb copy retains only in-frame clones and omits some. The top ten clones hold 4% of a sample with approximately 89,000 clones, 60% to 85% of them seen once. The material sequenced was peripheral blood, taken from a patient treated with radiotherapy plus ipilimumab. The receptor source for this set is a human donor with non-small cell lung cancer who had a partial response to radiotherapy plus ipilimumab. Some clones in this sample may be carry-over from other donors' samples. CDR3s include the opening cysteine and the closing phenylalanine or tryptophan.

TRBV6-1,TRBJ2-2,CASSAYRDTGELFF
TRBV7-3,TRBJ2-3,CASSAGLTHTDTQYF
TRBV30,TRBJ2-5,CAWSVRGVQETQYF
TRBV11-2,TRBJ2-3,CASSLFSGDTQYF
TRBV10-1,TRBJ2-1,CASSGDLYNEQFF
TRBV7-2,TRBJ2-7,CASSHTGGTSSYEQYF
TRBV7-3,TRBJ2-7,CASSSKDGTGNEQYF
TRBV6-1,TRBJ1-2,CASTGQGRGYGYTF
TRBV15,TRBJ1-2,CATSKGQGAPKNYGYTF
TRBV6-5,TRBJ2-2,CASRKRTNTGELFF
TRBV6-1,TRBJ2-2,CASSGTSLGGELFF
TRBV7-9,TRBJ1-4,CASSLGQGKGKLFF
TRBV6-6,TRBJ1-3,CASREQARSGNTIYF
TRBV5-1,TRBJ2-1,CASSFGTSGRARNEQFF
TRBV7-2,TRBJ1-6,CASSLDRGYSPLHF
TRBV11-3,TRBJ2-5,CASSVRVIQETQYF
TRBV6-1,TRBJ2-6,CASSEIQFSGANVLTF
TRBV18,TRBJ2-1,CASSPPTSGGPTNEQFF
TRBV18,TRBJ2-2,CASSPLLAGGAGELFF
TRBV5-5,TRBJ2-5,CASSLGTSGQETQYF
TRBV12-2,TRBJ1-2,CASRSDRGEDGYTF
TRBV28,TRBJ2-7,CASRGGTSGKFYEQYF
TRBV6-4,TRBJ2-1,CASSDRGGNEQFF
TRBV6-1,TRBJ2-5,CASSEEAGGGETQYF
TRBV2,TRBJ2-6,CASSTGTGVSGANVLTF
TRBV11-3,TRBJ2-1,CASSLLRGSYNEQFF